A single sample gave rise to the 26 T cell receptor beta chains below, sequenced in a study of vaccination effects on CD4 cells after COVID-19. Which antigens these TCRs recognize remains unknown. Pools of viral peptides were used by the ViraFEST assay to expand antigen-specific CD4+ T cells ahead of sequencing. Once cultured for approximately eleven days, the cells underwent separation to obtain CD4+ T cells. Confirmation by PCR established that the person had SARS-CoV-2 infection between March and December 2020. Using immunoSEQ multiplex PCR, the repertoire was profiled, and TCRdb retains in-frame clones only, with some absent. The table has tens of thousands of clones, 73% seen once. Sample: CD4+ T cells from PBMCs cultured with a peptide pool, taken before COVID-19 vaccination. The receptors here all came from a human donor who had a prior SARS-CoV-2 infection.

The CDR3 is CASSLRATNTGELFF. CDR3 nucleotides: TGTGCCAGCAGCTTAAGGGCCACCAACACCGGGGAGCTGTTTTTT. The V call is TRBV11-3, the J call TRBJ2-2; D gene unclear. Trimming left V 2 bases short and J 2 bases short, with 9 bases between. The CDR3 sequence is 15 residues long. The germline gives CDR1 SGHNT, CDR2 YENEEA.

V is TRBV27 and J is TRBJ2-1; D unresolved. V was pared by 6 bases and J by 0 bases, with 24 bases between. This CDR3 spans 19 amino acids. Germline CDR1 MNHEY, CDR2 SMNVEV (reference sequence). In DNA form, the CDR3 reads TGTGCCAGCAGCCGATCTCCCCGATTTTCGGTTAGCTCCTACAATGAGCAGTTCTTC. As protein: CASSRSPRFSVSSYNEQFF.

CDR3 sequence (DNA): TGTGCCAGCAGCTTAGTAGGGGATCAGCCCCAGCATTTT. Amino acids: CASSLVGDQPQHF. This chain connects TRBV11-2 to TRBJ1-5; D may be TRBD1 (5 bases). CDR3 length equals 13 residues. CDR1 and CDR2 (germline): SGHAT, FQNNGV. Trimming removed 1 base from V and 5 bases from J, with 6 bases in between.

This clone has just one count. The J gene is TRBJ2-1, the V gene TRBV7-6; D uncertain. The length of the CDR3 is 13 residues. The V end was cut by 4 bases, the J end by 12 bases, with 16 bases between. Germline V gene lookup returns CDR1 SGHVS and CDR2 FNYEAQ. Written as DNA, the CDR3 is TGTGCCAGCAGCTCCGGCCGGTACCTGGGGCAGTTCTTC. Protein product: CASSSGRYLGQFF. The whole variable domain, remainder taken from reference TRBV7-6 and TRBJ2-1, is GAGVSQSPRYKVTKRGQDVALRCDPISGHVSLYWYRQALGQGPEFLTYFNYEAQQDKSGLPNDRFSAERPEGSISTLTIQRTEQRDSAMYRCASSSGRYLGQFFGPGTRLTVL.

The rearrangement links TRBV6-5 to TRBJ1-1; D unclear. The CDR3 has 14 residues. From germline, CDR1 is MNHEY and CDR2 SVGAGI. The V gene lost 0 bases and the J gene lost 1 base, with 6 bases spanning the gap. In nucleotides, the CDR3 is TGTGCCAGCAGTTACTCGCGGGGGAACACTGAAGCTTTCTTT. This encodes CASSYSRGNTEAFF.

The chain joins TRBV16 to TRBJ1-4; 8 bases agree with TRBD1. V shed 4 bases, J shed 7 bases, and the junction held 5 bases outside the gene matches. From germline, CDR1 is KGHSY and CDR2 FQNENV. CDR3 length equals 14 residues. This CDR3 reads CASSPRTGSEKLFF. As DNA, the CDR3 is TGTGCCAGCAGCCCTCGGACAGGGTCTGAAAAACTGTTTTTT.

CDR3 nucleotides: TGTGCCATCTCGAAGGGACAGGGGGCCAATCAGCCCCAGCATTTT. It encodes CAISKGQGANQPQHF. The rearrangement links TRBV10-3 to TRBJ1-5; 12 nucleotides match TRBD1. Trimming at V came to 8 bases and at J to 3 bases, leaving 5 bases not matched to a gene. Germline CDR1 reads ENHRY; CDR2 reads SYGVKD. This CDR3 has 15 residues.

V and J are TRBV5-1 and TRBJ2-2, with a possible D match to TRBD2 (6 bases). Germline V gene lookup returns CDR1 SGHRS and CDR2 YFSETQ. This CDR3 is built from 17 residues. The V end lost 1 base, the J end lost 2 bases, and 15 bases lay between the germline ends. The CDR3 loop is CASSLSRGAQNTGELFF. The CDR3 DNA sequence: TGCGCCAGCAGCTTGTCGCGCGGGGCCCAAAACACCGGGGAGCTGTTTTTT.

The rearrangement links TRBV19 to TRBJ2-6; D is perhaps TRBD1 (5 bases). Trimming shortened V by 3 bases and J by 1 base, and 7 bases separated the two germline ends. The CDR3 is 15 amino acids. CDR1 is LNHDA and CDR2 is SQIVND in the germline V gene (reference sequence). The CDR3 bases are TGTGCCAGTAGTATTACAGGATCTGGGGCCAACGTCCTGACTTTC. Protein product: CASSITGSGANVLTF.

The chain carries TRBV5-8 and TRBJ2-3, with D tentatively TRBD1 (6 bases). Per germline, CDR1 SGHTS and CDR2 YDEGEE. The CDR3 spans 14 residues. V was cut by 0 bases and J by 5 bases, with 10 bases left in between. The CDR3 nucleotides are TGTGCCAGCAGCTTGGCAGGGGCGGGAGATACGCAGTATTTT. It specifies CASSLAGAGDTQYF. Drawing the rest from reference TRBV5-8 and TRBJ2-3, the complete variable domain is EAGVTQSPTHLIKTRGQQATLRCSPISGHTSVYWYQQALGLGLQFLLWYDEGEERNRGNFPPRFSGRQFPNYSSELNVNALELEDSALYLCASSLAGAGDTQYFGPGTRLTVL.

At least ten counts were recorded for this clone. This chain joins TRBV5-1 and TRBJ2-2; TRBD2 aligns across 9 bases. The CDR3 contains 22 residues. J gave up 6 bases and V 0 bases, and 24 bases lay outside the gene matches. Germline V gene data show CDR1 as SGHRS and CDR2 as YFSETQ. CDR3 in amino acids: CASSLASGTSSTSGGMAGELFF. The CDR3 DNA sequence: TGCGCCAGCAGCTTGGCTTCCGGGACTAGCTCTACCTCAGGGGGTATGGCCGGGGAGCTGTTTTTT.

This rearrangement joins TRBV5-6 to TRBJ2-7, with 9 bases identical to TRBD2. The J segment lost 3 bases and the V segment lost 3 bases, leaving 7 bases of the junction unmatched. CDR3 length: 15 amino acids. Germline V gene sequence: CDR1 SGHDT, CDR2 YYEEEE. This CDR3 is CASSWRLADNYEQYF. CDR3 bases: TGTGCCAGCAGCTGGAGACTAGCGGATAACTACGAGCAGTACTTC.

CDR3 in amino acids: CASSQAVAVGQETQYF. CDR3 sequence (DNA): TGTGCCAGCAGCCAAGCGGTGGCAGTAGGCCAAGAGACCCAGTACTTC. This sequence joins TRBV3-1 (or the pseudogene TRBV3-2) and TRBJ2-5; D remains ambiguous. The CDR3 is 16 amino acids. The V gene's germline CDR1 is LGHDT and CDR2 YNNKEL (reference sequence). V gave up 1 base and J gave up 1 base, with 13 bases separating them.

This chain joins TRBV18 and TRBJ2-2; unclear D gene. Trimming removed 0 bases at V and 3 bases at J, with 5 bases between. The CDR3 sequence is 14 residues long. Germline CDR1 KGHSH, CDR2 LQKENI. CDR3 coding DNA: TGTGCCAGCTCACCACCAGAATACACCGGGGAGCTGTTTTTT. Residues: CASSPPEYTGELFF.

The chain couples TRBV5-1 to TRBJ2-3; TRBD2 aligns across 14 bases. This CDR3 spans 14 amino acids. Germline V lookup: CDR1 SGHRS, CDR2 YFSETQ. The V and J ends lost 7 bases and 5 bases, in that order; junction bases with no gene match: 3. Here the CDR3 reads CASGGLAGEDTQYF. The DNA for the CDR3 is TGCGCCAGCGGGGGACTAGCGGGGGAAGATACGCAGTATTTT. The full variable domain, with the rest looked up from reference TRBV5-1 and TRBJ2-3, is KAGVTQTPRYLIKTRGQQVTLSCSPISGHRSVSWYQQTPGQGLQFLFEYFSETQRNKGNFPGRFSGRQFSNSRSEMNVSTLELGDSALYLCASGGLAGEDTQYFGPGTRLTVL.

The rearrangement links TRBV4-1 to TRBJ2-5, with D possibly matching TRBD2 (5 bases). Trimming pared 2 bases from V and 1 base from J, leaving 17 bases between. The CDR3 runs 17 residues. Germline loops: CDR1 MGHRA, CDR2 YSYEKL. The CDR3 DNA follows: TGCGCCAGCAGCCAAAGAACTTTAGCGAGGGTCCAAGAGACCCAGTACTTC. Amino acids: CASSQRTLARVQETQYF.

This chain links TRBV3-1 (or the pseudogene TRBV3-2) with TRBJ1-6, with D possibly TRBD1 on 5 matching bases. V lost 4 bases to trimming and J lost 7 bases, with 14 bases between them. The CDR3 spans 15 residues. Germline V gives CDR1 LGHDT, CDR2 YNNKEL (reference sequence). CDR3 protein: CASSPNTGRNSPLHF. The CDR3 coding sequence is TGTGCCAGCAGCCCCAACACGGGACGAAATTCACCCCTCCACTTT.

This clone was observed a single time. The CDR3 nucleotides read TGTGCCACCAGCAGAGATCACGGGGATGGCTACACCTTC. Translated, it gives CATSRDHGDGYTF. The chain links TRBV15 to TRBJ1-2, with D uncertain. The germline V and J ends were trimmed by 0 bases and 6 bases, with 8 bases remaining between them. The CDR3 totals 13 residues. CDR1 is LNHNV, CDR2 YYDKDF, per germline (reference sequence). Full variable domain (missing parts from reference TRBV15 and TRBJ1-2): DAMVIQNPRYQVTQFGKPVTLSCSQTLNHNVMYWYQQKSSQAPKLLFHYYDKDFNNEADTPDNFQSRRPNTSFCFLDIRSPGLGDTAMYLCATSRDHGDGYTFGSGTRLTVV.

The genes are TRBV27 and TRBJ2-5; D gene uncertain. The ends were cut back, 0 bases at V and 5 bases at J, with 13 bases in the middle. The germline V gene encodes CDR1 MNHEY and CDR2 SMNVEV (reference sequence). The CDR3 covers 15 residues. The CDR3: CASSLSFGFDETQYF. The CDR3 bases are TGTGCCAGCAGTTTATCGTTTGGGTTTGATGAGACCCAGTACTTC.

This clone was counted between two and nine times. The genes are TRBV6-5 and TRBJ1-2, with a weak D call TRBD1 (6 bases). The CDR3 sequence is 12 residues long. Trimming left V 4 bases short and J 5 bases short, with 8 bases between. Per the germline V gene, CDR1 is MNHEY and CDR2 is SVGAGI. CDR3 sequence (DNA): TGTGCCAGCAGTTCACAGGGATATGGCTACACCTTC. Protein: CASSSQGYGYTF.

The chain joins TRBV29-1 to TRBJ2-3; D gene uncertain. Germline V CDR1 and CDR2: SQVTM, ANQGSEA. Trimming cost V 3 bases and J 0 bases, with 13 bases left between them. The CDR3 loop spans 15 amino acids. CDR3 bases: TGCAGCGTTGAGGGTCCGACTTTAAGCACAGATACGCAGTATTTT. This sequence encodes CSVEGPTLSTDTQYF.

This clone turned up a few times. This sequence joins TRBV5-4 and TRBJ2-1; 10 nucleotides agree with TRBD2. V gave up 3 bases and J gave up 8 bases; unmatched junction bases: 8. The CDR3 has 15 residues. CDR1 is SGHNT and CDR2 is YYREEE in the germline V gene (reference sequence). CDR3 DNA sequence: TGTGCCAGCAGCTCCGAGTCTAGCGGGAGTGATGAGCAGTTCTTC. This codes for CASSSESSGSDEQFF.

The chain is built from TRBV20-1 and TRBJ2-1; maybe TRBD2 (7 bases). Germline V gives CDR1 DFQATT, CDR2 SNEGSKA (reference sequence). CDR3 length: 15 residues. V was clipped by 6 bases and J by 9 bases, with 24 bases between them. The DNA of the CDR3 is TGCAGTGCCAGTCGCGGGGGCTACGAGGGCGGTGAGCAGTTCTTC. Its protein product is CSASRGGYEGGEQFF.

CDR3 sequence: CASSQDGFSGNTIYF. The CDR3 bases are TGCGCCAGCAGCCAAGATGGGTTCTCTGGAAACACCATATATTTT. The chain employs TRBV4-3 and TRBJ1-3; D gene ambiguous. Trimming cost V 0 bases and J 0 bases, with 6 bases left between them. Germline CDR1 and CDR2: LGHNA and YSLEER. This CDR3 region has 15 residues.

This chain uses TRBV14 with TRBJ1-5; no firm D call. Germline V lookup: CDR1 SGHDN, CDR2 FVKESK. CDR3 length equals 18 residues. V was cut by 0 bases and J by 0 bases, with 15 bases left in between. CDR3: CASSQENRLLYSNQPQHF. CDR3 coding DNA: TGTGCCAGCAGCCAAGAAAACCGATTACTTTATAGCAATCAGCCCCAGCATTTT.

This clone was picked up a small number of times. The chain combines TRBV5-1 with TRBJ1-6; 7 positions agree with TRBD1. This CDR3 has 15 amino acids. Per germline, CDR1 SGHRS and CDR2 YFSETQ. V trimming: 4 bases; J trimming: 9 bases; junction bases outside the gene matches: 10. CDR3 loop: CASSPQGGGVSPLHF. CDR3 sequence (DNA): TGCGCCAGCAGCCCGCAGGGGGGCGGTGTTTCACCCCTCCACTTT.